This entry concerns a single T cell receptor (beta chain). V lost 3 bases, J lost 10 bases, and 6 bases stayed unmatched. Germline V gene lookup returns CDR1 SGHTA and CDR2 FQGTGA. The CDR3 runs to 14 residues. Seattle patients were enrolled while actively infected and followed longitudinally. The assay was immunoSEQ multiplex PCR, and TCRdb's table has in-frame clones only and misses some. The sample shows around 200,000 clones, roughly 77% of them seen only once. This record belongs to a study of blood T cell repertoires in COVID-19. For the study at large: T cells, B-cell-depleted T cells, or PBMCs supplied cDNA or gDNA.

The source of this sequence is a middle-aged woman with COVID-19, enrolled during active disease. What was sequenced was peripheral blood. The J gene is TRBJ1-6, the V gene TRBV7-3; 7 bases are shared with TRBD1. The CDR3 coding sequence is TGTGCCAGCAGCTTGGGGACAGAGGAATCACCCCTCCACTTT. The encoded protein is CASSLGTEESPLHF.